This passage covers 7 T cell receptor beta chains from one sample sequenced in a study of brain metastases from non-small cell lung cancer. The method was immunoSEQ multiplex PCR; TCRdb's version includes in-frame clones alone and lacks a portion of them. The table records over a thousand clones, 75% to 90% of them present only once. The sequenced material came from tumor-adjacent normal tissue. These receptor sequences come from a donor at least 40 years old with non-small cell lung cancer.

In this sample, this clone turned up a few times. V gene TRBV6-1 combines with J gene TRBJ1-2; D is unclear. The CDR3 runs 10 residues. Germline V gene sequence: CDR1 MNHNS, CDR2 SASEGT. The germline V and J ends were trimmed by 3 bases and 8 bases, with 4 bases remaining between them. The CDR3 DNA sequence: TGTGCCAGCAGTGAGCCCGGCTACACCTTC. Its protein is CASSEPGYTF.

This chain joins TRBV7-2 and TRBJ2-3, with no clear D. The CDR3 contains 17 residues. From germline, CDR1 is SGHTA and CDR2 FQGNSA. The ends were cut back, 2 bases at V and 0 bases at J, with 15 bases in the middle. CDR3 nucleotide sequence: TGTGCCAGCAGCTTATATCTGGCCCACAAAAGCACAGATACGCAGTATTTT. Amino acid sequence: CASSLYLAHKSTDTQYF.

The V call is TRBV5-8, the J call TRBJ1-5; TRBD1 agrees at 8 bases. The CDR3 is 19 residues long. CDR1 is SGHTS and CDR2 is YDEGEE in the germline V gene. The V segment lost 0 bases and the J segment 0 bases; nucleotides outside the gene matches: 11. This CDR3 reads CASSLGTRTGTDSNQPQHF. The CDR3 DNA follows: TGTGCCAGCAGCTTGGGGACCCGGACAGGGACCGATAGCAATCAGCCCCAGCATTTT.

The V and J genes are TRBV2 and TRBJ2-3; TRBD2 aligns across 8 bases. The CDR3 contains 16 residues. Germline CDR1 is SNHLY and CDR2 is FYNNEI. J gave up 7 bases and V 3 bases, and 12 bases lay outside the gene matches. The CDR3, as DNA: TGTGCCAGCAGTGATGATAGTAGCGGGGTCGTTTATACGCAGTATTTT. This gives the protein CASSDDSSGVVYTQYF. The full variable domain, with the rest looked up from reference TRBV2 and TRBJ2-3, is EPEVTQTPSHQVTQMGQEVILRCVPISNHLYFYWYRQILGQKVEFLVSFYNNEISEKSEIFDDQFSVERPDGSNFTLKIRSTKLEDSAMYFCASSDDSSGVVYTQYFGPGTRLTVL.

J is TRBJ1-5 and V is TRBV10-2; 8 nucleotides match TRBD1. The J segment lost 9 bases and the V segment lost 6 bases, leaving 7 bases of the junction unmatched. CDR1 and CDR2 from the germline V gene are WSHSY and SAAADI. The CDR3 is 13 residues long. The CDR3 nucleotides read TGCGCCAGCAGCCCCGGACAGGGTCTGCCCCAGCATTTT. This codes for CASSPGQGLPQHF.

This chain connects TRBV29-1 to TRBJ2-1, with D perhaps matching TRBD2 (5 bases). V lost 7 bases, J lost 9 bases, and 10 bases lay in between. CDR3 size: 10 residues. CDR1 is SQVTM, CDR2 ANQGSEA, per germline. The DNA of the CDR3 is TGCAGCGCCCTAGAGGGTGAGCAGTTCTTC. Protein product: CSALEGEQFF.

The table lists this clone with a count of one. The chain is built from TRBV2 and TRBJ1-3, with D unclear. The germline V gene encodes CDR1 SNHLY and CDR2 FYNNEI. The V gene lost 1 base and the J gene lost 1 base, with 14 bases spanning the gap. The CDR3 runs 17 residues. The CDR3 reads CASSEGGSMKSGNTIYF. As DNA, the CDR3 is TGTGCCAGCAGTGAAGGGGGTTCAATGAAATCTGGAAACACCATATATTTT.